This T cell receptor (beta chain) was sequenced for a study of T cell responses to AZD1222 COVID-19 vaccine. Looking at the study overall: The study pooled second doses at about 4 or about 12 weeks. Findings and caveats of the study: Clonal diversity may have been underestimated, and the donors were mostly white British, with more females than males.

This clone occurred once. Its antigen is not known. The CDR3 length is 14 residues. In germline, CDR1 is MNHEY, CDR2 SVGAGI. V shed 5 bases and J 5 bases; nucleotides not matched to a gene: 8. Sequencing was performed with immunoSEQ multiplex PCR; in TCRdb, only in-frame clones are kept and a portion is missing. Of approximately 110,000 clones detected, 87% appear once; the ten largest clones hold roughly 5.2%. Sequences were derived from peripheral blood, sampled on day 0 of AZD1222 vaccination. The chain joins TRBV6-5 to TRBJ2-7, with 8 bases fitting TRBD2. The sequence came from an adult in good health. CDR3 sequence reads: CASSTREGSDEQYF. The CDR3 DNA follows: TGTGCCAGCAGTACACGGGAGGGTAGTGACGAGCAGTACTTC.